The next 15 T cell receptor beta chains were all read from a single sample in a study of chemoradiotherapy in HPV16-positive cancers. Data came from immunoSEQ multiplex PCR; TCRdb stores just in-frame clones and leaves some out. The sample shows about a thousand clones, approximately 85% of them seen only once. The input for sequencing was tumor tissue, taken from a patient who underwent chemoradiotherapy. The receptors here all came from a human donor with HPV-associated anogenital cancer.

The V gene is TRBV7-9, the J gene TRBJ2-1, with 10 bases that match TRBD1. The CDR3 spans 16 residues. From germline, CDR1 is SEHNR and CDR2 FQNEAQ (reference sequence). The ends lost 5 bases at V and 3 bases at J; junction bases unmatched: 7. In nucleotides, the CDR3 is TGTGCCAGCAGCAGTGGGACAGGGGTCAGCTACAATGAGCAGTTCTTC. It yields the protein CASSSGTGVSYNEQFF.

The rearrangement joins TRBV5-6 to TRBJ2-1; the match to TRBD1 covers 7 bases. This CDR3 region has 15 residues. V trimming: 2 bases; J trimming: 4 bases; junction bases outside the gene matches: 6. Germline V gives CDR1 SGHDT, CDR2 YYEEEE. CDR3 sequence: CASSFRGRTYNEQFF. The CDR3 DNA reads TGTGCCAGCAGCTTCAGGGGGAGAACGTACAATGAGCAGTTCTTC.

This chain connects TRBV4-3 to TRBJ2-1; perhaps D is TRBD1 or TRBD2 (5 bases each). Trimming stripped 0 bases from V and 0 bases from J, with 9 bases between. Germline V gene data show CDR1 as LGHNA and CDR2 as YSLEER. The CDR3 contains 16 residues. The CDR3 here is CASSQEPRGSYNEQFF. The DNA of the CDR3 is TGCGCCAGCAGCCAAGAACCGAGGGGCTCCTACAATGAGCAGTTCTTC.

The chain joins TRBV7-6 to TRBJ2-2; TRBD1 might be the D (5 bases). CDR1 and CDR2 from the germline V gene are SGHVS and FNYEAQ. The CDR3 contains 15 residues. Between the trimmed V and J ends, which lost 5 bases and 8 bases, there was a span of 18 bases. Here the CDR3 reads CASSPSGVGDGELFF. CDR3 nucleotides: TGTGCCAGCAGCCCTTCCGGCGTAGGGGATGGGGAGCTGTTTTTT.

The J gene is TRBJ2-3, the V gene TRBV30; 8 nucleotides line up with TRBD2. The CDR3 length is 14 residues. The V and J ends lost 7 bases and 1 base, in that order; junction bases with no gene match: 7. CDR1 and CDR2 (germline): GTSNPN, SVGIG (reference sequence). CDR3 amino acids: CAFGSSGGTDTQYF. CDR3 coding DNA: TGTGCCTTCGGGAGTAGCGGGGGCACAGATACGCAGTATTTT.

This clone was detected a few times. CDR3 in amino acids: CASSEAGRVKTQYF. CDR3 in DNA: TGTGCCAGCAGTGAAGCGGGGCGGGTAAAGACCCAGTACTTC. This chain joins TRBV2 and TRBJ2-5; D may correspond to TRBD1 or TRBD2 (5 bases each). This CDR3 is 14 amino acids long. Germline V gives CDR1 SNHLY, CDR2 FYNNEI. V shed 0 bases and J shed 6 bases, with 11 bases lying between them.

The genes are TRBV5-1 and TRBJ2-1, with 7 bases matching TRBD2. CDR1 SGHRS and CDR2 YFSETQ come from the germline V gene. V trimming: 0 bases; J trimming: 9 bases; junction bases outside the gene matches: 6. This CDR3 region has 14 residues. This CDR3 reads CASSLAVSGGEQFF. The CDR3 DNA follows: TGCGCCAGCAGCTTGGCAGTATCGGGGGGTGAGCAGTTCTTC.

This clone was counted only a few times. The J gene is TRBJ1-6, the V gene TRBV14, with 7 bases that match TRBD1. The V and J ends lost 1 base and 9 bases, in that order; junction bases with no gene match: 9. The CDR3 is 16 residues long. Germline CDR1 SGHDN, CDR2 FVKESK. As DNA, the CDR3 is TGTGCCAGCAGCCAAGGACAGACAGGGTTGGGTTCACCCCTCCACTTT. It yields the protein CASSQGQTGLGSPLHF.

The rearrangement joins TRBV5-1 to TRBJ2-1; D is ambiguous. The CDR3 sequence is 17 residues long. Germline assignment: CDR1 SGHRS and CDR2 YFSETQ. The ends were cut back, 4 bases at V and 0 bases at J, with 17 bases in the middle. The CDR3 spells CASSEGPPTSSYNEQFF. The CDR3 region has the DNA TGCGCCAGCAGCGAAGGTCCGCCTACGAGCTCCTACAATGAGCAGTTCTTC.

Only one count was recorded for this clone. J is TRBJ2-4 and V is TRBV5-1; possible D gene TRBD1, 5 bases. This CDR3 contains 17 residues. CDR1 SGHRS and CDR2 YFSETQ come from the germline V gene. V was trimmed by 0 bases and J by 0 bases, leaving 13 bases between them. CDR3 region: CASSLGGTDLAKNIQYF. As DNA, the CDR3 is TGCGCCAGCAGCTTGGGGGGCACTGATCTAGCCAAAAACATTCAGTACTTC.

This clone showed up just a few times. The chain uses TRBV7-3 and TRBJ2-7; unclear D gene. V dropped 4 bases and J dropped 4 bases, with 17 bases sitting between them. CDR3 length: 15 amino acids. In germline, CDR1 is SGHTA, CDR2 FQGTGA. CDR3 sequence reads: CASSSPIPEMYEQYF. In DNA, the CDR3 is TGTGCCAGCAGCTCCCCCATACCGGAGATGTACGAGCAGTACTTC.

V usage is TRBV6-4 and J usage is TRBJ1-1; D gene uncertain. Trimming left V 4 bases short and J 6 bases short, with 15 bases between. The CDR3 has 14 amino acids. The germline CDR1 and CDR2 sequences are MRHNA and SNTAGT. CDR3 in DNA: TGTGCCAGCAGTGTTGAGGTGTGGAAGTCTGAAGCTTTCTTT. Protein: CASSVEVWKSEAFF.

The V gene is TRBV30, the J gene TRBJ2-3; 7 bases match TRBD2. From germline, CDR1 is GTSNPN and CDR2 SVGIG (reference sequence). Trimming removed 5 bases from V and 1 base from J; junction bases left unmatched: 15. This CDR3 contains 17 residues. CDR3 coding DNA: TGTGCCTGGTCCTTGGCCCTTGGGGGAGGGGGCACAGATACGCAGTATTTT. Translating gives CAWSLALGGGGTDTQYF.

The rearrangement links TRBV29-1 to TRBJ1-1; 10 bases match TRBD1. The CDR3 is 16 residues long. The V gene end was trimmed by 7 bases and the J gene end by 0 bases; junction bases not matched to a gene: 11. In germline, CDR1 is SQVTM, CDR2 ANQGSEA. CDR3 sequence reads: CSARQGAEGMNTEAFF. CDR3 bases: TGCAGCGCCCGACAGGGGGCGGAAGGCATGAACACTGAAGCTTTCTTT.

The chain is built from TRBV12-1 and TRBJ2-6; the table's TRBD2 call for D was not verified on the DNA. TRBV12-1 is deemed a pseudogene. This CDR3 region has 16 residues. CDR3 bases: TGTGCCAGCAGTCCAGGACTGGGGTCTGGGGCCAACGTCCTGACTTTC. Amino acids: CASSPGLGSGANVLTF.